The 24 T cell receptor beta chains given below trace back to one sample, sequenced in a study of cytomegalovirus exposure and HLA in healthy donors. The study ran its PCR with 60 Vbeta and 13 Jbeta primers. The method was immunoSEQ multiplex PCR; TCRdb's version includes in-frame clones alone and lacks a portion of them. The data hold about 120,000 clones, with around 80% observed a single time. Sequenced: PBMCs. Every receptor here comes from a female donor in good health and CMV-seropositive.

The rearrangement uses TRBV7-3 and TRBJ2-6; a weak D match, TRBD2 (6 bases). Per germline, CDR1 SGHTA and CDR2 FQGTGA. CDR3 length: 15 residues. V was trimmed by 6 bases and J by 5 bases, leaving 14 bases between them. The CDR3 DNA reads TGTGCCAGCAGTATCGGGGGAGTTCGGGCCAACGTCCTGACTTTC. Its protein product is CASSIGGVRANVLTF.

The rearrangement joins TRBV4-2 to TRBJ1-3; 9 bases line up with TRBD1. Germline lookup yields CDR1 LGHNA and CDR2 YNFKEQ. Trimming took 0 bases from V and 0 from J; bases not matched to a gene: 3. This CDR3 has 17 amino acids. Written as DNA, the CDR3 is TGTGCCAGCAGCCAAGAGGGACAGGGTCTCTCTGGAAACACCATATATTTT. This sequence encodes CASSQEGQGLSGNTIYF.

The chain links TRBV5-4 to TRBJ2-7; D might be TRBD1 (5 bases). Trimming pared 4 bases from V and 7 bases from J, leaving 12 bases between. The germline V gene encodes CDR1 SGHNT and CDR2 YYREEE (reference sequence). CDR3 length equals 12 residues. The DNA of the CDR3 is TGTGCCAGCAGCCAGTACCGACAGGAGCAGTACTTC. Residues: CASSQYRQEQYF.

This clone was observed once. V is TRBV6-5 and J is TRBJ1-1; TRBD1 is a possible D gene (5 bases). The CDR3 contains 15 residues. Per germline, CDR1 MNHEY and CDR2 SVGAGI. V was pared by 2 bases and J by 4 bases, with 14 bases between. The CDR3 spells CASSYGGAGVTEAFF. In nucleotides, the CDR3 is TGTGCCAGCAGTTACGGCGGGGCGGGGGTCACTGAAGCTTTCTTT.

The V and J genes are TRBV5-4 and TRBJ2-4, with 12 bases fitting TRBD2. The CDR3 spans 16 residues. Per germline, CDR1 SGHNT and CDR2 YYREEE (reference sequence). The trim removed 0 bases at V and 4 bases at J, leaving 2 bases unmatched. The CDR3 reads CASSLAGTSGKNIQYF. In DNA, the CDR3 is TGTGCCAGCAGCTTGGCGGGGACTAGCGGGAAAAACATTCAGTACTTC. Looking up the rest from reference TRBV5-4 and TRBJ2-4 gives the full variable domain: ETGVTQSPTHLIKTRGQQVTLRCSSQSGHNTVSWYQQALGQGPQFIFQYYREEENGRGNFPPRFSGLQFPNYSSELNVNALELDDSALYLCASSLAGTSGKNIQYFGAGTRLSVL.

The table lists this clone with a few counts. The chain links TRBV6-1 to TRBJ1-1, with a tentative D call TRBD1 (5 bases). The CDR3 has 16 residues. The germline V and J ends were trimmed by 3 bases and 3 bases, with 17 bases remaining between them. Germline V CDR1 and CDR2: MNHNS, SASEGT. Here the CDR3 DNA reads TGTGCCAGCAGTGAGAGAAGGGGCGCCCGGTACACTGAAGCTTTCTTT. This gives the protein CASSERRGARYTEAFF.

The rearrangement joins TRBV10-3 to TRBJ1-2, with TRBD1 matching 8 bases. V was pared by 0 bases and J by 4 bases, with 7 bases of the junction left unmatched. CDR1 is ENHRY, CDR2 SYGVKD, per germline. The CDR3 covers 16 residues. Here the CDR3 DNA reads TGTGCCATCAGTGAGTCCGGCAGGGACAGGAGCTATGGCTACACCTTC. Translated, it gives CAISESGRDRSYGYTF.

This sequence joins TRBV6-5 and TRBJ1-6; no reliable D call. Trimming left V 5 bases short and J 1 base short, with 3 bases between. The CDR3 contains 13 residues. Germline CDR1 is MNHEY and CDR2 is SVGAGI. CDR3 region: CASSHSYNSPLHF. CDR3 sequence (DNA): TGTGCCAGCAGTCATTCCTATAATTCACCCCTCCACTTT.

Here the CDR3 DNA reads TGTGCCAGCAGTCCGGGGACTAGCGGGAAGGGGGAGCAGTTCTTC. It is translated as CASSPGTSGKGEQFF. The chain couples TRBV27 to TRBJ2-1, with 13 bases fitting TRBD2. The CDR3 length is 15 residues. Unmatched junction bases numbered 8, after V lost 5 bases and J lost 10 bases. Germline V gene data show CDR1 as MNHEY and CDR2 as SMNVEV (reference sequence).

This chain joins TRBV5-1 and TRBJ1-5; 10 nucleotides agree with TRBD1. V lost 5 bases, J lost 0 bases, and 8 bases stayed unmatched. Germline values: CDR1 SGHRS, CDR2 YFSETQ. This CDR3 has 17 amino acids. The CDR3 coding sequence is TGCGCCAGCAGTAGGGACAGGGGTTGGGATAGCAATCAGCCCCAGCATTTT. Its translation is CASSRDRGWDSNQPQHF.

The CDR3 protein is CASSESGTGLGYGYTF. As DNA, the CDR3 is TGTGCCAGCAGTGAAAGCGGGACAGGTCTCGGGTATGGCTACACCTTC. The V call is TRBV6-1, the J call TRBJ1-2; 8 bases agree with TRBD1. Germline-derived CDR1 and CDR2 are MNHNS and SASEGT. J lost 5 bases, V lost 2 bases, and 10 bases had no gene match. CDR3 length: 16 amino acids.

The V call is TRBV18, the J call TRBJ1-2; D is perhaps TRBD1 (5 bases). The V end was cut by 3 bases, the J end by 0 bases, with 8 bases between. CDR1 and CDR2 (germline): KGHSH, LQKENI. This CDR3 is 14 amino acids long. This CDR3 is CASSPGASNYGYTF. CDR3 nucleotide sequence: TGTGCCAGCTCACCTGGGGCGTCTAACTATGGCTACACCTTC.

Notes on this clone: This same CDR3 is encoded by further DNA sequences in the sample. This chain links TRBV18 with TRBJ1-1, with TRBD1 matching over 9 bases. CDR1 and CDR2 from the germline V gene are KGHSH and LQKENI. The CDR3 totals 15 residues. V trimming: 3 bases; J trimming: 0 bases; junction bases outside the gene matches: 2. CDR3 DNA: TGTGCCAGCTCACCTGGGACAGGGATGAACACTGAAGCTTTCTTT. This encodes CASSPGTGMNTEAFF.

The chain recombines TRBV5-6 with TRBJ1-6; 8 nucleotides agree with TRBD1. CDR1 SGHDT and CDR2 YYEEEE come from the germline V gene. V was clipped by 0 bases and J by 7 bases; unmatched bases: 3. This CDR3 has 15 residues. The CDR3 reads CASSLAGQGNSPLHF. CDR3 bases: TGTGCCAGCAGCTTGGCCGGACAGGGCAATTCACCCCTCCACTTT.

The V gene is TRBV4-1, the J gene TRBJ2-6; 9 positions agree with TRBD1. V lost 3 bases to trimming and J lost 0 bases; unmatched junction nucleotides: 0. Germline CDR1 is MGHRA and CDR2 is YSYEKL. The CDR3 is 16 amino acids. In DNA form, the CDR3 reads TGCGCCAGCAGCCAGGGACAGGGCTCTGGGGCCAACGTCCTGACTTTC. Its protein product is CASSQGQGSGANVLTF.

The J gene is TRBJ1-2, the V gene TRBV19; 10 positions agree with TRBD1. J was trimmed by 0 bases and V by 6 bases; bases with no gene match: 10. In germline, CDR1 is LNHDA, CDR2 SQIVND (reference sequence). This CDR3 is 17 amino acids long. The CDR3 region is CASSRDTGTGANYGYTF. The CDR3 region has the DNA TGTGCCAGTAGCCGAGACACCGGGACAGGGGCTAACTATGGCTACACCTTC.

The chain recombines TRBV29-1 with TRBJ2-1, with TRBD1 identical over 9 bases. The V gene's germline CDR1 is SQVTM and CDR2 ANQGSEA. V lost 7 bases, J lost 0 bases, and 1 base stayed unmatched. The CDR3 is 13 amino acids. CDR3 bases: TGCAGCGGGGACAGGGACTCCTACAATGAGCAGTTCTTC. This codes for CSGDRDSYNEQFF.

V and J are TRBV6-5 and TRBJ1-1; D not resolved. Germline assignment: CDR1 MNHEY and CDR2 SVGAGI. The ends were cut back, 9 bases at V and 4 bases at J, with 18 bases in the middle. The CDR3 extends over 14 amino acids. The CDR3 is CASTREGFGTEAFF. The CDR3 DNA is TGTGCCAGTACTCGGGAGGGATTTGGCACTGAAGCTTTCTTT.

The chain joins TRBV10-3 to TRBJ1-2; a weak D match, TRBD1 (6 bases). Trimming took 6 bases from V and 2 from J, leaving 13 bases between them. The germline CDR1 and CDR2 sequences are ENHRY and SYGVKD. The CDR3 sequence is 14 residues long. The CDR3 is CAISPGRGNYGYTF. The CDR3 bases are TGTGCCATCAGCCCTGGCAGGGGCAACTATGGCTACACCTTC.

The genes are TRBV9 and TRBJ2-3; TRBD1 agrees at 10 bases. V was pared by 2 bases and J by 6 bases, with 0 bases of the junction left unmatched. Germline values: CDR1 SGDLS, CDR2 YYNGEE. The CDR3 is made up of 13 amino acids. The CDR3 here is CASSVGQGDTQYF. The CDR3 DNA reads TGTGCCAGCAGCGTGGGACAGGGGGATACGCAGTATTTT.

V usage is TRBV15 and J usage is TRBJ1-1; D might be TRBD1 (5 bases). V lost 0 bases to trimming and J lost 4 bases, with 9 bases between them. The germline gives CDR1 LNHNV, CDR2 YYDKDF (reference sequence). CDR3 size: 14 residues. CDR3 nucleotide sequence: TGTGCCACCAGCAGAGACAGGGCGGCCACTGAAGCTTTCTTT. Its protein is CATSRDRAATEAFF.

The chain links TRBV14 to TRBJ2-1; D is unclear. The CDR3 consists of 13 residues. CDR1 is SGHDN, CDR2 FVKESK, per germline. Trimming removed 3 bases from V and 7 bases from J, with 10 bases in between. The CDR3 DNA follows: TGTGCCAGCAGCCACAGAGGCCATAATGAGCAGTTCTTC. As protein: CASSHRGHNEQFF.

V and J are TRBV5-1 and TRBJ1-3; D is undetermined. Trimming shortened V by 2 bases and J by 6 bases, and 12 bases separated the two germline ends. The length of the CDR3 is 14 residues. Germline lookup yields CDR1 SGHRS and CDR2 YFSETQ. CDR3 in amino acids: CASSLGGSENTIYF. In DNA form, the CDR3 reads TGCGCCAGCAGCTTAGGCGGGAGCGAAAACACCATATATTTT.

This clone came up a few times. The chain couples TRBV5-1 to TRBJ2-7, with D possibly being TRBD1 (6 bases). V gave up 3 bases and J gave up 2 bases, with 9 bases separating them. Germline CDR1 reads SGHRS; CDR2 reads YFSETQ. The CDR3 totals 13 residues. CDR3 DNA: TGCGCCAGCAGCTCGGACAGTGCCTACGAGCAGTACTTC. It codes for CASSSDSAYEQYF.